This T cell receptor beta chain stems from a study of relationships among human T cell subsets. Bead selections for CD25, CD56 and CD294 left a flow-through collected as Th1 cells. Losses at the gene ends were 8 bases for V and 5 bases for J; bases not matched to a gene: 14. The germline CDR1 and CDR2 sequences are MNHNY and SVGAGI (reference sequence). This CDR3 region has 15 residues. Points from the study as a whole: Over 55% of CD8+ cytotoxic sequences were in clones over 100 reads; regulatory and Th2 had few. Th1, Th2 and regulatory T cells shared many CDR3 sequences.

TCR alpha and beta CDR3s were amplified from mRNA by semiquantitative ARM-PCR. In ARM-PCR, communal superprimers followed tagged nested gene-specific primers for exponential amplification. TCRdb re-called the multiplex PCR reads with MiXCR, one entry per CDR3 protein. In the table there are under 15,000 distinct CDR3 sequences, roughly 65% of which are singletons. For this clonotype: The antigen is undetermined.

Sequencing input: CD4+ Th1 cells sorted from blood. V gene TRBV6-6 combines with J gene TRBJ2-5; 7 nucleotides match TRBD1. This TCR came from a man in his forties in good health. The CDR3 region has the DNA TGTGCCAGCCGGGCCTATGGACAGGTCTCGGAGACCCAGTACTTC. It encodes CASRAYGQVSETQYF.